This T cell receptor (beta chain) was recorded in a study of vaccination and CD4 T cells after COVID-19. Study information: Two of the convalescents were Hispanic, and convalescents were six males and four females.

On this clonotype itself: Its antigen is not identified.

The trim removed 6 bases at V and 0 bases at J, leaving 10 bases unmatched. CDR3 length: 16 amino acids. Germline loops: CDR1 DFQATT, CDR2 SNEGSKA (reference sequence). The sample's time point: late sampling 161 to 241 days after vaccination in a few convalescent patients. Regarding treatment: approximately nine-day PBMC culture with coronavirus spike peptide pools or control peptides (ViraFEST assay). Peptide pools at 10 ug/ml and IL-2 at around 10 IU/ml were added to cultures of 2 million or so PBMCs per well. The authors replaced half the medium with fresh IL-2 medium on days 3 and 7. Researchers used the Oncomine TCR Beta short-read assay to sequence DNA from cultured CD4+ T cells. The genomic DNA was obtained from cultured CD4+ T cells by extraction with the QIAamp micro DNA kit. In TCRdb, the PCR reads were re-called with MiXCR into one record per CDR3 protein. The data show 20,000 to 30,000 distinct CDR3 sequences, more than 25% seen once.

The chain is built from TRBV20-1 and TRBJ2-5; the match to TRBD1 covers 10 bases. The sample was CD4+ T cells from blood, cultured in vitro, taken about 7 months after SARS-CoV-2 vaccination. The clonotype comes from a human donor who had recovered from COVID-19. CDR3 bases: TGCAGTGCCCGACAGGGGGCAAAGTATGACCAAGAGACCCAGTACTTC. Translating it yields CSARQGAKYDQETQYF.